In its sample, the clone carrying this T cell receptor (beta chain) was seen a few times. This sample stems from a study of shared clonotypes between healthy human individuals. V was shortened by 3 bases and J by 0 bases, with 10 bases between the two germline ends. From germline, CDR1 is SGHRS and CDR2 YFSETQ. This CDR3 region has 15 residues. Sequencing used immunoSEQ multiplex PCR; TCRdb keeps in-frame clones, though not all of them. This sample carries about 330,000 clones, around nine tenths of them seen once, and the ten largest clones take about 17%. This clonotype was obtained from a man younger than 35 in good health. Sequenced material: memory CD8+ T cells sorted from blood. Indicated subset: CD45RO+ cells pooled with CCR7-negative TemRA cells. The J gene is TRBJ2-1, the V gene TRBV5-1; no definite D call. CDR3 loop: CASSSHRASYNEQFF. DNA for the CDR3: TGCGCCAGCAGCTCCCACCGGGCCTCCTACAATGAGCAGTTCTTC.